These T cell receptor beta chains were read from a single sample in a study of Ad26.COV2.S vaccination and SARS-CoV-2 variants. Method: immunoSEQ multiplex PCR; TCRdb's copy keeps in-frame clones and lacks some. The sample holds approximately 450,000 clones, 90% seen once. Sequencing used peripheral blood, obtained in a trial of Ad26.COV2.S vaccine versus placebo. These TCRs come from a person aged 18-60 years who received the Ad26.COV2.S COVID-19 vaccine or a placebo. Each CDR3 is given with its conserved first and last residue. Fields, in order: D gene, V gene, J gene, clone size, CDR3 protein, CDR3 DNA. D genes are given only for firm matches. Part of the rows lack a size; the others show once, few, many or a class for expanded clones.

>NA|TRBV21-1|TRBJ2-5|NA
CASSKVRTSGETLEETQYF
TGTGCCAGCAGCAAAGTTAGGACTAGCGGAGAGACACTTGAAGAGACCCAGTACTTC
>TRBD1|TRBV9|TRBJ1-6|NA
CASSVGTGSDSPLHF
TGTGCCAGCAGCGTAGGGACAGGGTCAGATTCACCCCTCCACTTT
>NA|TRBV9|TRBJ1-1|NA
CASSPQERMNTEAFF
TGTGCCAGCAGCCCTCAGGAGCGAATGAACACTGAAGCTTTCTTT
>NA|TRBV29-1|TRBJ1-2|NA
CSVDTGNGYTF
TGCAGCGTTGATACAGGGAACGGCTACACCTTC
>NA|TRBV3-1/TRBV3-2|TRBJ1-4|once
CASSRSDSNPGKLFF
TGTGCCAGCAGCCGCTCAGACAGTAACCCCGGAAAACTGTTTTTT
>NA|TRBV10-1|TRBJ2-1|NA
CASSLDARSYNEQFF
TGCGCCAGCAGTTTGGACGCCCGCTCCTACAATGAGCAGTTCTTC
>NA|TRBV18|TRBJ1-1|NA
CASSPSRGIEAFF
TGTGCCAGCTCACCAAGCAGGGGAATTGAAGCTTTCTTT
>NA|TRBV9|TRBJ1-1|NA
CASSVKDRPMNTEAFF
TGTGCCAGCAGCGTAAAGGACAGACCAATGAACACTGAAGCTTTCTTT
>TRBD2|TRBV19|TRBJ2-7|NA
CASSIRLAGGSYEQYF
TGTGCCAGTAGCATCAGACTAGCGGGGGGTTCCTACGAGCAGTACTTC
>NA|TRBV7-2|TRBJ2-7|NA
CASSLTERAPSYEQYF
TGTGCCAGCAGCTTAACTGAGCGGGCCCCTTCCTACGAGCAGTACTTC
>TRBD1|TRBV6-2/TRBV6-3|TRBJ1-2|once
CASSRTQGNYGYTF
TGTGCCAGCAGTCGTACACAGGGGAACTATGGCTACACCTTC
>TRBD1|TRBV19|TRBJ2-5|NA
CASSSGQGAIQETQYF
TGTGCCAGTAGTTCCGGACAGGGGGCGATCCAAGAGACCCAGTACTTC
>TRBD1|TRBV7-3|TRBJ2-2|NA
CASSEDRRNTGELFF
TGTGCCAGCAGCGAGGACAGGCGGAACACCGGGGAGCTGTTTTTT
>NA|TRBV25-1|TRBJ2-3|NA
CASSEQLLSSTDTQYF
TGTGCCAGCAGTGAACAGCTTCTCTCTAGCACAGATACGCAGTATTTT
>TRBD2|TRBV18|TRBJ2-1|NA
CASSQRLALSYNEQFF
TGTGCCAGCTCACAGAGACTAGCGCTCTCCTACAATGAGCAGTTCTTC
>TRBD1|TRBV6-5|TRBJ1-1|NA
CASSRGQGTEAFF
TGTGCCAGCAGCCGCGGACAGGGCACTGAAGCTTTCTTT
>TRBD2|TRBV28|TRBJ2-7|NA
CASSSPGGRYFEQYF
TGTGCCAGCAGTTCCCCCGGCGGGAGGTATTTCGAGCAGTACTTC
>NA|TRBV9|TRBJ1-5|NA
CASSALGNQPQHF
TGTGCCAGCAGCGCACTCGGCAATCAGCCCCAGCATTTT
>TRBD1|TRBV14|TRBJ2-2|once
CASSSGGWTGELFF
TGTGCCAGCAGCTCAGGGGGCTGGACCGGGGAGCTGTTTTTT
>NA|TRBV9|TRBJ2-6|NA
CASSRRGLGANVLTF
TGTGCCAGCAGCCGTCGGGGGCTTGGGGCCAACGTCCTGACTTTC
>TRBD1|TRBV6-5|TRBJ1-1|NA
CASLKTGGAGTEAFF
TGTGCCAGTCTTAAGACAGGGGGCGCGGGCACTGAAGCTTTCTTT
>NA|TRBV18|TRBJ1-5|NA
CASSLSDSLIGQPQHF
TGTGCCAGCTCACTTTCGGATTCACTAATCGGGCAGCCCCAGCATTTT
>TRBD2|TRBV28|TRBJ2-7|once
CASFGGGLPYEQYF
TGTGCCAGCTTCGGGGGGGGCCTTCCTTACGAGCAGTACTTC
>NA|TRBV12-2|TRBJ1-5|NA
CASRLALFPQRVYSNQPQHF
TGTGCAAGTCGCTTAGCGCTCTTTCCCCAAAGGGTTTATAGCAATCAGCCCCAGCATTTT
>NA|TRBV19|TRBJ2-2|NA
CASSIEGGTGELFF
TGTGCCAGTAGTATTGAGGGTGGCACCGGGGAGCTGTTTTTT
>TRBD2|TRBV9|TRBJ2-7|NA
CASSVGVAGGYEQYF
TGTGCCAGCAGCGTAGGAGTAGCGGGAGGGTACGAGCAGTACTTC
>NA|TRBV7-7|TRBJ2-1|NA
CASSLDRFFTNEQFF
TGTGCTAGCAGCCTCGACAGGTTTTTTACCAATGAGCAGTTCTTC
>NA|TRBV5-5|TRBJ2-4|NA
CASSPSPDRNIQYF
TGTGCCAGCAGCCCCAGCCCCGACAGAAACATTCAGTACTTC
>NA|TRBV19|TRBJ1-2|NA
CASSINRADANYGYTF
TGTGCCAGTAGTATAAACAGGGCCGATGCTAACTATGGCTACACCTTC
>TRBD2|TRBV7-3|TRBJ2-1|NA
CASSHRSGSNNEQFF
TGTGCCAGCAGCCACCGCAGCGGGAGTAACAATGAGCAGTTCTTC
>TRBD2|TRBV5-1|TRBJ2-3|NA
CASSLGSSGTPDTQYF
TGCGCCAGCAGCTTGGGTAGTAGCGGGACCCCAGATACGCAGTATTTT
>NA|TRBV6-5|TRBJ1-5|NA
CASAGNSNQPQHF
TGTGCCAGTGCCGGGAATAGCAATCAGCCCCAGCATTTT
>NA|TRBV7-2|TRBJ2-1|NA
CASSLYSPYNEQFF
TGTGCCAGCAGCTTATACAGTCCCTACAATGAGCAGTTCTTC
>TRBD2|TRBV6-2/TRBV6-3|TRBJ2-1|NA
CASSRGLAEYNEQFF
TGTGCCAGCAGTCGCGGACTAGCGGAATACAATGAGCAGTTCTTC
>NA|TRBV18|TRBJ1-3|NA
CASSPQASSGNTIYF
TGTGCCAGCTCCCCACAGGCAAGCTCTGGAAACACCATATATTTT
>NA|TRBV2|TRBJ2-2|once
CASSFGGTRNTGELFF
TGTGCCAGCAGTTTTGGCGGGACCCGGAACACCGGGGAGCTGTTTTTT
>NA|TRBV5-6|TRBJ1-5|NA
CASSLAYNQPQHF
TGTGCCAGCAGCTTGGCCTACAATCAGCCCCAGCATTTT
>NA|TRBV7-9|TRBJ2-7|NA
CASSHGQRSYEQYF
TGTGCCAGCAGCCATGGACAGCGCTCCTACGAGCAGTACTTC
>NA|TRBV3-1/TRBV3-2|TRBJ1-1|NA
CASSQQGTEAFF
TGTGCCAGCAGCCAACAAGGGACTGAAGCTTTCTTT
>TRBD2|TRBV7-3|TRBJ2-1|NA
CASRELAGDEQFF
TGTGCCAGCAGGGAACTAGCGGGAGATGAGCAGTTCTTC
>NA|TRBV21-1|TRBJ2-1|NA
CASSKVRTGLRNEQFF
TGTGCCAGCAGCAAAGTTCGGACAGGGCTACGGAATGAGCAGTTCTTC
>NA|TRBV2|TRBJ1-5|NA
CASSDLGSLRGNQPQHF
TGTGCCAGCAGCGACCTGGGCTCACTCAGGGGTAATCAGCCCCAGCATTTT
>NA|TRBV27|TRBJ1-1|few
CASSFAGTNTEAFF
TGTGCCAGCAGTTTCGCAGGGACTAACACTGAAGCTTTCTTT
>NA|TRBV4-3|TRBJ1-4|NA
CASSQAGQLNEKLFF
TGCGCCAGCAGCCAAGCTGGACAGCTAAATGAAAAACTGTTTTTT
>NA|TRBV5-1|TRBJ1-1|NA
CASSLAPVNTEAFF
TGCGCCAGCAGCTTGGCGCCGGTGAACACTGAAGCTTTCTTT
>NA|TRBV7-9|TRBJ2-4|NA
CASSLQEGIQYF
TGTGCCAGCAGCTTACAGGAGGGCATTCAGTACTTC
>NA|TRBV5-1|TRBJ2-7|once
CASSLGAGGSYEQYF
TGCGCCAGCAGCTTGGGGGCTGGAGGGTCCTACGAGCAGTACTTC
>NA|TRBV18|TRBJ1-1|NA
CASSPSQDTEAFF
TGTGCCAGCTCACCAAGCCAGGACACTGAAGCTTTCTTT
>NA|TRBV30|TRBJ1-1|NA
CAWRFSLNTEAFF
TGTGCCTGGAGATTCAGCCTGAACACTGAAGCTTTCTTT
>NA|TRBV15|TRBJ1-1|NA
CATSRDEGAEAFF
TGTGCCACCAGCAGAGATGAGGGGGCTGAAGCTTTCTTT
>TRBD2|TRBV9|TRBJ2-1|NA
CASSVVGSLAGGNSYNEQFF
TGTGCCAGCAGCGTAGTGGGGAGTCTAGCGGGAGGCAACTCCTACAATGAGCAGTTCTTC
>TRBD2|TRBV10-3|TRBJ2-2|NA
CAISVNRAGATTTGELFF
TGTGCCATCAGTGTAAATCGGGCGGGAGCGACAACTACCGGGGAGCTGTTTTTT
>NA|TRBV18|TRBJ1-1|NA
CASSPLDSPNTEAFF
TGTGCCAGCTCACCCTTGGACAGCCCGAACACTGAAGCTTTCTTT
>NA|TRBV27|TRBJ2-7|NA
CASSYTGSLSYEQYF
TGTGCCAGCAGTTACACAGGGTCACTTAGCTACGAGCAGTACTTC